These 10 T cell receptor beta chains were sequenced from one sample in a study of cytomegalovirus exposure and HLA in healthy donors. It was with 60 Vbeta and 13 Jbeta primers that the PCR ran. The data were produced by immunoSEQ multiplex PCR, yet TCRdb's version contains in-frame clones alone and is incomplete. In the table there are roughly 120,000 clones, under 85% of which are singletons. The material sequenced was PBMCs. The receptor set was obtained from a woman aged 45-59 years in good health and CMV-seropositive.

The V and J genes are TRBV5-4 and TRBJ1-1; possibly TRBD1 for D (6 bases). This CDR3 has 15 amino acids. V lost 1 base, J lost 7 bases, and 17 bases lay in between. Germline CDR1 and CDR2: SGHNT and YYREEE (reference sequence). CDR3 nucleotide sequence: TGTGCCAGCAGCTTGACGCTCTGGGACACCGATGAAGCTTTCTTT. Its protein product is CASSLTLWDTDEAFF.

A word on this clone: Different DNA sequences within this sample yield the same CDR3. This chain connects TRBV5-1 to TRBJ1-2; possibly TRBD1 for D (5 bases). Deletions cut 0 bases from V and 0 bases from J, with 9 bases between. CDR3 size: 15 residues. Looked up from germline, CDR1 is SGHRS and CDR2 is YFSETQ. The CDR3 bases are TGCGCCAGCAGCTTGGGGGGCGCCGCTAACTATGGCTACACCTTC. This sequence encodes CASSLGGAANYGYTF.

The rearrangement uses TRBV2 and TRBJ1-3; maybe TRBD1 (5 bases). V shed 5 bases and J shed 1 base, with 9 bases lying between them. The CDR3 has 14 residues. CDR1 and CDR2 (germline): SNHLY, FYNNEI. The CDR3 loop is CASSSTGSGNTIYF. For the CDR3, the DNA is TGTGCCAGCAGTTCAACAGGTTCTGGAAACACCATATATTTT.

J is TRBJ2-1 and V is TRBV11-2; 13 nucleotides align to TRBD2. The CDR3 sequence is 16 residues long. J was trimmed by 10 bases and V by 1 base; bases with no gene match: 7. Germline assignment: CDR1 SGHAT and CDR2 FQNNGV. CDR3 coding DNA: TGTGCCAGCAGCTTAGTGGGGGGGACTAGCGGGACGGAGCAGTTCTTC. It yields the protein CASSLVGGTSGTEQFF. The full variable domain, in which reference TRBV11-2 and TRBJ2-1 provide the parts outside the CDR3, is EAGVAQSPRYKIIEKRQSVAFWCNPISGHATLYWYQQILGQGPKLLIQFQNNGVVDDSQLPKDRFSAERLKGVDSTLKIQPAKLEDSAVYLCASSLVGGTSGTEQFFGPGTRLTVL.

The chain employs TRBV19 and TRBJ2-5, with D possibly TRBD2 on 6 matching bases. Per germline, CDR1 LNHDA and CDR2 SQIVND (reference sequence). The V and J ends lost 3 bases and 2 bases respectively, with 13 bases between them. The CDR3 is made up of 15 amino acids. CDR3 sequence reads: CASSMGGTEQETQYF. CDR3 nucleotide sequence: TGTGCCAGTAGTATGGGCGGGACGGAACAAGAGACCCAGTACTTC.

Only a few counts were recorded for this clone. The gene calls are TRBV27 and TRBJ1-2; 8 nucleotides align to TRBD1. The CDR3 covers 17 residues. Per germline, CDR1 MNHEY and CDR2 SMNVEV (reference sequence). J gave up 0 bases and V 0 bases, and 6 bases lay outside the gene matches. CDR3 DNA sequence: TGTGCCAGCAGTTTATCGCCTTGGACAGGGACTAACTATGGCTACACCTTC. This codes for CASSLSPWTGTNYGYTF.

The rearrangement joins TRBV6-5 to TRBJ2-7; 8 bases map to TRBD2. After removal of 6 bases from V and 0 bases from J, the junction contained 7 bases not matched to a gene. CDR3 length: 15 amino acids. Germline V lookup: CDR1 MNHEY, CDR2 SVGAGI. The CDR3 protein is CASRVLAGPSYEQYF. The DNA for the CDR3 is TGTGCCAGCAGAGTCCTAGCGGGTCCCTCCTACGAGCAGTACTTC.

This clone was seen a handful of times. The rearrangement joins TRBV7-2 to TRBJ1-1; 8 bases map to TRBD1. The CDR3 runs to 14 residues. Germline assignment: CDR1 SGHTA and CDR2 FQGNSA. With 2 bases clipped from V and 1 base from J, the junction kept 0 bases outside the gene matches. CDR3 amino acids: CASSLTGGNTEAFF. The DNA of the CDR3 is TGTGCCAGCAGCTTAACAGGGGGGAACACTGAAGCTTTCTTT.

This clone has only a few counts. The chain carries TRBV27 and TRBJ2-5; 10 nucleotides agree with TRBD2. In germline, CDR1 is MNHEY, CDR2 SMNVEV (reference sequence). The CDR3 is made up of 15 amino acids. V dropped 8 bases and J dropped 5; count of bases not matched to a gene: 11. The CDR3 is CASGPNLAGVETQYF. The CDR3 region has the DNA TGTGCCAGCGGTCCAAACCTAGCGGGAGTGGAGACCCAGTACTTC.

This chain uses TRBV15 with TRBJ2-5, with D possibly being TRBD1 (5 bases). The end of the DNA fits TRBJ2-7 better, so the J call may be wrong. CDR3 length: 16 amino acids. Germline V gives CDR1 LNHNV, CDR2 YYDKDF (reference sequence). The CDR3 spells CATSARTPSSTYEQYF. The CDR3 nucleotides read TGTGCCACCAGCGCCCGGACACCCTCTTCAACCTACGAGCAGTACTTC.